This entry lists 5 T cell receptor beta chains sequenced from one sample in a study of early T cells in non-severe SARS-CoV-2 infection. A single record per CDR3 protein comes from TCRdb applying MiXCR to the 5' RACE reads. The sample lists about 48,000 distinct CDR3 sequences; less than 6.5% were seen once. The sample in question was whole blood, obtained at baseline. The receptors stem from an adult who was a healthcare worker with PCR-confirmed SARS-CoV-2 infection or an uninfected control (not recorded which).

This clonotype was detected ten times or more. The J gene is TRBJ1-2, the V gene TRBV4-1; no clear D gene. Trimming pared 4 bases from V and 7 bases from J, leaving 13 bases between. This CDR3 contains 13 residues. The germline CDR1 and CDR2 sequences are MGHRA and YSYEKL. The CDR3 DNA is TGCGCCAGCAGCCCCACAGCGGCTTTTGGCTACACCTTC. Protein product: CASSPTAAFGYTF.

This clonotype occurred many times. The chain carries TRBV6-2 or TRBV6-3 and TRBJ2-5; 11 bases fit TRBD2. The V and J ends lost 6 bases and 0 bases, in that order; junction bases with no gene match: 3. CDR1 is MNHEY and CDR2 is SVGEGT in the germline V gene. This CDR3 has 15 residues. The CDR3 sequence: CASSRTSGYQETQYF. In DNA, the CDR3 is TGTGCCAGCAGCAGGACTAGCGGGTACCAAGAGACCCAGTACTTC.

This clonotype was observed many times. V gene TRBV6-4 combines with J gene TRBJ2-3; 10 bases agree with TRBD2. J lost 5 bases, V lost 6 bases, and 8 bases had no gene match. This CDR3 is 15 amino acids long. The germline CDR1 and CDR2 sequences are MRHNA and SNTAGT. In DNA, the CDR3 is TGTGCCAGCAGCGAAGGGGCTAGCGGGGGAGATACGCAGTATTTT. Translation: CASSEGASGGDTQYF.

This clonotype was seen at least ten times. The chain combines TRBV30 with TRBJ1-2, with 7 bases lining up with TRBD1. The trim removed 2 bases at V and 2 bases at J, leaving 8 bases unmatched. The V gene's germline CDR1 is GTSNPN and CDR2 SVGIG (reference sequence). The CDR3 totals 15 residues. This CDR3 reads CAWSLRTGRNYGYTF. In nucleotides, the CDR3 is TGTGCCTGGAGTCTTCGGACAGGTAGAAACTATGGCTACACCTTC.

A note on this clonotype: A read error is possible here, since a much larger clone lies one base away. The rearrangement uses TRBV24-1 and TRBJ2-3; the D gene is possibly TRBD2 (6 bases). CDR1 is KGHDR, CDR2 SFDVKD, per germline. This CDR3 has 13 residues. This CDR3 reads CATSLRERDTLYF. DNA of the CDR3: TGTGCCACCAGTCTACGGGAGAGAGATACGCTGTATTTT.